This entry lists 7 T cell receptor beta chains sequenced from one sample in a study of blood T cell repertoires in COVID-19. Method: immunoSEQ multiplex PCR; TCRdb's copy keeps in-frame clones and lacks some. The sample holds 70,000 or so clones, 90% seen once. The material sequenced was peripheral blood. Receptors originate from a human donor in a cohort sampled during active COVID-19.

The chain has TRBV19 and TRBJ1-2; D is perhaps TRBD1 (6 bases). V was pared by 3 bases and J by 7 bases, with 15 bases between. The CDR3 extends over 14 amino acids. Germline assignment: CDR1 LNHDA and CDR2 SQIVND (reference sequence). The CDR3 DNA is TGTGCCAGTAGTATCCGGAACAGGGATGCTGGCTACACCTTC. The encoded protein is CASSIRNRDAGYTF.

CDR3 DNA sequence: TGTGCCACCAGTAGCAGGGGCACTGAAGCTTTCTTT. Translation: CATSSRGTEAFF. This chain connects TRBV24-1 to TRBJ1-1; the D gene is possibly TRBD1 (6 bases). Germline V gives CDR1 KGHDR, CDR2 SFDVKD. This CDR3 has 12 amino acids. The ends were cut back, 6 bases at V and 4 bases at J, with 8 bases in the middle.

The V gene is TRBV7-9, the J gene TRBJ2-1; D may be TRBD2 (6 bases). V dropped 5 bases and J dropped 0 bases, with 17 bases sitting between them. The germline CDR1 and CDR2 sequences are SEHNR and FQNEAQ (reference sequence). The CDR3 totals 17 residues. The chain's CDR3 is CASSNTWTTSSYNEQFF. The CDR3 nucleotides read TGTGCCAGCAGCAACACCTGGACTACTTCCTCCTACAATGAGCAGTTCTTC.

V and J are TRBV6-5 and TRBJ2-5; TRBD2 matches at 11 bases. The germline gives CDR1 MNHEY, CDR2 SVGAGI. J was trimmed by 5 bases and V by 5 bases; bases with no gene match: 7. The CDR3 runs 15 residues. The CDR3 DNA sequence: TGTGCCAGCAGTCTTAGCGGGAGGGTTGGGGAGACCCAGTACTTC. Its translation is CASSLSGRVGETQYF.

The rearrangement uses TRBV20-1 and TRBJ1-5, with unresolved D. V dropped 3 bases and J dropped 4 bases, with 16 bases sitting between them. Germline CDR1 reads DFQATT; CDR2 reads SNEGSKA (reference sequence). The CDR3 is 15 residues long. The CDR3 sequence is CSASPRGVGNQPQHF. The DNA for the CDR3 is TGCAGTGCTAGTCCCCGCGGGGTAGGAAATCAGCCCCAGCATTTT.

V is TRBV12-3 or TRBV12-4 and J is TRBJ2-1; 9 bases are a match to TRBD2. The CDR3 loop spans 13 amino acids. The J segment lost 8 bases and the V segment lost 6 bases, leaving 5 bases of the junction unmatched. The CDR3 protein is CASSLAGLDEQFF. DNA of the CDR3: TGTGCCAGCAGCCTAGCGGGACTAGATGAGCAGTTCTTC.

This clone was seen a handful of times. The genes are TRBV20-1 and TRBJ2-1; 11 nucleotides match TRBD2. Germline V CDR1 and CDR2: DFQATT, SNEGSKA (reference sequence). The CDR3 has 17 residues. V lost 3 bases, J lost 10 bases, and 17 bases stayed unmatched. The CDR3 sequence: CSASHPLAGVTPREQFF. The CDR3 DNA sequence: TGCAGTGCTAGTCATCCACTAGCGGGAGTTACCCCAAGGGAGCAGTTCTTC.